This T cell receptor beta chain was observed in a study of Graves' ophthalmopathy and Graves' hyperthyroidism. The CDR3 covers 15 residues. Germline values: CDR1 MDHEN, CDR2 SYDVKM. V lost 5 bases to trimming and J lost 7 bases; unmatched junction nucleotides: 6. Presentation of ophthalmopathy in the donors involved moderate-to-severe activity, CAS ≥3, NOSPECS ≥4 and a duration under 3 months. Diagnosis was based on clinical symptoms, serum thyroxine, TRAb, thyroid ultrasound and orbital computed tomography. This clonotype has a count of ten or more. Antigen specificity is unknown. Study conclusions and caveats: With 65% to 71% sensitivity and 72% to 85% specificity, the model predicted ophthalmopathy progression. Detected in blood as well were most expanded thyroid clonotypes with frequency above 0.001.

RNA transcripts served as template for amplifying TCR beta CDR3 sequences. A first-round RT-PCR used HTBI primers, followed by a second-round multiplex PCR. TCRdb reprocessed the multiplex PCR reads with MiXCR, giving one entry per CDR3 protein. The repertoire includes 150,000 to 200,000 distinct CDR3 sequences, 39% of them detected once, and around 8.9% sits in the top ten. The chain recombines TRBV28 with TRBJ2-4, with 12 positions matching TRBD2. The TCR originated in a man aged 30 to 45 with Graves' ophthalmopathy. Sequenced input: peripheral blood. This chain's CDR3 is CASSQGLAGRNIQYF. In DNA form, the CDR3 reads TGTGCCAGCAGTCAAGGACTAGCGGGACGGAACATTCAGTACTTC.